Shown below are 7 T cell receptor beta chains from a single sample sequenced in a study of cytotoxic CD8 clonotypes in ibrutinib-treated CLL. The data were produced by immunoSEQ multiplex PCR, yet TCRdb's version contains in-frame clones alone and is incomplete. The sample has about 29,000 clones, about 80% seen once. The sample consisted of PBMCs, taken after 36 months of ibrutinib treatment. These receptors came from a human donor with chronic lymphocytic leukemia.

This rearrangement joins TRBV2 to TRBJ1-5; D possibly corresponds to TRBD1 (6 bases). V was clipped by 2 bases and J by 1 base, with 9 bases between them. This CDR3 contains 15 residues. Germline V gives CDR1 SNHLY, CDR2 FYNNEI. The CDR3 DNA follows: TGTGCCAGCAGTGAATGGGGACACAGCAATCAGCCCCAGCATTTT. Translating gives CASSEWGHSNQPQHF.

The rearrangement joins TRBV19 to TRBJ2-1; D is unresolved. CDR3 length: 12 residues. Germline values: CDR1 LNHDA, CDR2 SQIVND (reference sequence). Deletions cut 4 bases from V and 4 bases from J, with 5 bases between. This CDR3 reads CASSRKYNEQFF. Here the CDR3 DNA reads TGTGCCAGTAGTAGAAAATACAATGAGCAGTTCTTC.

The genes are TRBV4-2 and TRBJ2-3; 12 nucleotides align to TRBD2. The germline V gene has CDR1 LGHNA and CDR2 YNFKEQ. CDR3 length: 16 residues. V lost 0 bases to trimming and J lost 10 bases; unmatched junction nucleotides: 8. CDR3: CASSQEGLAGRGAQYF. CDR3 nucleotide sequence: TGTGCCAGCAGCCAAGAAGGACTAGCGGGGCGGGGGGCGCAGTATTTT.

J is TRBJ2-5 and V is TRBV10-2; D remains unclear. Germline lookup yields CDR1 WSHSY and CDR2 SAAADI. Between the trimmed V and J ends, which lost 0 bases and 7 bases, there was a span of 6 bases. CDR3 length: 12 residues. In DNA, the CDR3 is TGCGCCAGCAGTGAGTCGAAGGGGACCCAGTACTTC. This encodes CASSESKGTQYF.

This clone occurred a few times. The CDR3 DNA is TGTGCCAGTTCAAACTGGGGATATGGCTACACCTTC. It yields the protein CASSNWGYGYTF. The chain carries TRBV19 and TRBJ1-2, with D unresolved. The V end lost 8 bases, the J end lost 5 bases, and 12 bases lay between the germline ends. This CDR3 comprises 12 residues. Germline V gene lookup returns CDR1 LNHDA and CDR2 SQIVND (reference sequence).

This rearrangement joins TRBV11-2 to TRBJ2-3; TRBD2 agrees at 8 bases. Germline V CDR1 and CDR2: SGHAT, FQNNGV. CDR3 length equals 16 residues. V lost 4 bases, J lost 4 bases, and 10 bases stayed unmatched. The CDR3 protein is CASSSGLSGGADTQYF. For the CDR3, the DNA is TGTGCCAGCAGCTCGGGACTCAGCGGGGGTGCAGATACGCAGTATTTT. The complete variable domain, with remaining parts taken from reference TRBV11-2 and TRBJ2-3, reads EAGVAQSPRYKIIEKRQSVAFWCNPISGHATLYWYQQILGQGPKLLIQFQNNGVVDDSQLPKDRFSAERLKGVDSTLKIQPAKLEDSAVYLCASSSGLSGGADTQYFGPGTRLTVL.

This clone was counted only a few times. The chain is built from TRBV5-8 and TRBJ2-7; D not certain. The V gene's germline CDR1 is SGHTS and CDR2 YDEGEE. V lost 0 bases, J lost 0 bases, and 10 bases lay in between. CDR3 length equals 15 residues. The CDR3 is CASSLGPVPSYEQYF. The DNA for the CDR3 is TGTGCCAGCAGCTTGGGGCCAGTTCCCTCCTACGAGCAGTACTTC. Using reference TRBV5-8 and TRBJ2-7 for the parts outside the CDR3, the full variable domain is EAGVTQSPTHLIKTRGQQATLRCSPISGHTSVYWYQQALGLGLQFLLWYDEGEERNRGNFPPRFSGRQFPNYSSELNVNALELEDSALYLCASSLGPVPSYEQYFGPGTRLTVT.